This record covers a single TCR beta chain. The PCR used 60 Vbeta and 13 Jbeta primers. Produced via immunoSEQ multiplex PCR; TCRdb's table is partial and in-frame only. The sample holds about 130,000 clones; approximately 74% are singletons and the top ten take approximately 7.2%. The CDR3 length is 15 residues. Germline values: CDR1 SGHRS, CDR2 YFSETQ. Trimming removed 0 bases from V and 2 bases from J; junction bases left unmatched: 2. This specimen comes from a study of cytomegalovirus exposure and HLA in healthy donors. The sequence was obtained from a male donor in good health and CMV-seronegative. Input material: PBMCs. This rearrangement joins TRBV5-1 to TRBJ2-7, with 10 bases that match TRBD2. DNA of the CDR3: TGCGCCAGCAGCTTGGTTCTAGCGGGAGCCTACGAGCAGTACTTC. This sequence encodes CASSLVLAGAYEQYF. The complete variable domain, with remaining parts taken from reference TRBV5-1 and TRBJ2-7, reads KAGVTQTPRYLIKTRGQQVTLSCSPISGHRSVSWYQQTPGQGLQFLFEYFSETQRNKGNFPGRFSGRQFSNSRSEMNVSTLELGDSALYLCASSLVLAGAYEQYFGPGTRLTVT.